The 10 T cell receptor beta chains below come from one sample, sequenced in a study of cytomegalovirus exposure and HLA in healthy donors. Primers included in the PCR were 60 Vbeta and 13 Jbeta primers. Assay used: immunoSEQ multiplex PCR; TCRdb lists only in-frame clones, some missing. In total, the table holds approximately 51,000 clones. Sequenced: PBMCs. The receptor source for this set is a man aged 40-55 years in good health and CMV-seropositive.

The chain joins TRBV9 to TRBJ2-7; 8 bases align to TRBD2. Losses at the gene ends were 1 base for V and 4 bases for J; bases not matched to a gene: 4. Per the germline V gene, CDR1 is SGDLS and CDR2 is YYNGEE. This CDR3 is built from 14 residues. As DNA, the CDR3 is TGTGCCAGCAGCGTATCTCCGGGGGGGTACGAGCAGTACTTC. This translates into CASSVSPGGYEQYF.

The gene calls are TRBV5-6 and TRBJ1-3; 7 positions agree with TRBD1. The CDR3 runs to 14 residues. With V trimmed by 4 bases and J by 3 bases, 4 bases remained unmatched. Germline V gives CDR1 SGHDT, CDR2 YYEEEE. CDR3 protein: CASSAGQLGNTIYF. The CDR3 region has the DNA TGTGCCAGCAGCGCGGGACAGCTTGGAAACACCATATATTTT.

The V call is TRBV7-2, the J call TRBJ2-6; a possible D gene is TRBD2 (6 bases). V was clipped by 7 bases and J by 0 bases, with 19 bases between them. There are 18 residues in the CDR3. Germline V gene sequence: CDR1 SGHTA, CDR2 FQGNSA. CDR3 nucleotides: TGTGCCAGCAACTCAGGGAGGTCTATTGACTCTGGGGCCAACGTCCTGACTTTC. It codes for CASNSGRSIDSGANVLTF.

J is TRBJ2-7 and V is TRBV19; 8 bases agree with TRBD1. From germline, CDR1 is LNHDA and CDR2 SQIVND (reference sequence). Germline trimming cut 5 bases from V and 0 bases from J; bases unmatched to any gene: 6. The CDR3 runs to 15 residues. The DNA for the CDR3 is TGTGCCAGTAGTCAAGGACAGGGCAGCTCCTACGAGCAGTACTTC. Encoded protein: CASSQGQGSSYEQYF. Full variable domain (rest looked up from reference TRBV19 and TRBJ2-7): DGGITQSPKYLFRKEGQNVTLSCEQNLNHDAMYWYRQDPGQGLRLIYYSQIVNDFQKGDIAEGYSVSREKKESFPLTVTSAQKNPTAFYLCASSQGQGSSYEQYFGPGTRLTVT.

The chain combines TRBV5-5 with TRBJ1-1, with TRBD1 identical over 11 bases. Germline values: CDR1 SGHKS, CDR2 YYEKEE (reference sequence). The length of the CDR3 is 16 residues. J was trimmed by 0 bases and V by 4 bases; bases with no gene match: 5. The CDR3 DNA follows: TGTGCCAGCAGCCGGACAGGGGGCAGATTGAACACTGAAGCTTTCTTT. Translation: CASSRTGGRLNTEAFF.

This sequence joins TRBV6-5 and TRBJ2-3, with 11 bases identical to TRBD2. The CDR3 consists of 16 residues. Germline CDR1 reads MNHEY; CDR2 reads SVGAGI. V was pared by 0 bases and J by 3 bases, with 2 bases of the junction left unmatched. CDR3 protein: CASSYSGTSGTDTQYF. The CDR3 nucleotides read TGTGCCAGCAGTTACTCGGGGACTAGCGGTACAGATACGCAGTATTTT.

The CDR3 sequence is CASSELAGGLGDTQYF. DNA for the CDR3: TGTGCCAGCAGTGAACTAGCGGGAGGGCTCGGGGATACGCAGTATTTT. The V gene is TRBV6-1, the J gene TRBJ2-3, with 12 bases aligning to TRBD2. Losses at the gene ends were 2 bases for V and 6 bases for J; bases not matched to a gene: 6. This CDR3 spans 16 amino acids. Germline CDR1 MNHNS, CDR2 SASEGT.

The chain joins TRBV5-6 to TRBJ2-7, with D possibly matching TRBD1 (6 bases). V shed 4 bases and J shed 5 bases, with 16 bases lying between them. Germline CDR1 SGHDT, CDR2 YYEEEE. The CDR3 runs to 14 residues. The CDR3 DNA is TGTGCCAGCAGCCGGCAGGGGATCTACCACGAGCAGTACTTC. Translating it yields CASSRQGIYHEQYF.

This sequence joins TRBV9 and TRBJ1-1, with D tentatively TRBD1 (5 bases). Germline CDR1 and CDR2: SGDLS and YYNGEE. This CDR3 has 17 amino acids. The ends were cut back, 0 bases at V and 1 base at J, with 16 bases in the middle. The CDR3 sequence is CASSVASLGHPNTEAFF. In nucleotides, the CDR3 is TGTGCCAGCAGCGTAGCCAGTCTCGGACACCCGAACACTGAAGCTTTCTTT.

The genes are TRBV18 and TRBJ1-2; perhaps TRBD1 as D (6 bases). The CDR3 has 15 residues. Trimming took off 2 bases at V and 5 bases at J, with 15 bases between the two ends. Germline V lookup: CDR1 KGHSH, CDR2 LQKENI. Written as DNA, the CDR3 is TGTGCCAGCTCACCAGGGCAGGGGCTCGATTATGGCTACACCTTC. It codes for CASSPGQGLDYGYTF.